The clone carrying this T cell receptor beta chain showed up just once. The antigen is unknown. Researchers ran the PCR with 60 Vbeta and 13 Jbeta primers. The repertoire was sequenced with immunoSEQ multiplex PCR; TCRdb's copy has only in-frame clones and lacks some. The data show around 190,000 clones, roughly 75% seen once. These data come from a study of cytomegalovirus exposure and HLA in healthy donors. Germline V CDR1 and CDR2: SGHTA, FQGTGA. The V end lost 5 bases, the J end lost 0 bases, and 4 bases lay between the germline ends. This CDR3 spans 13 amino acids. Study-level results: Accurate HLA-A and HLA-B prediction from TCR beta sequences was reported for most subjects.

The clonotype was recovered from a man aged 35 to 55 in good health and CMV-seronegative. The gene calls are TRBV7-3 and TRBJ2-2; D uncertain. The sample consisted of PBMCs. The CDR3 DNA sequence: TGTGCCAGCAGCCCGGCGAACACCGGGGAGCTGTTTTTT. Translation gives CASSPANTGELFF.